Listed here are 19 T cell receptor beta chains from one sample, sequenced in a study of early T cells in non-severe SARS-CoV-2 infection. TCRdb reprocessed the 5' RACE reads with MiXCR, giving one entry per CDR3 protein. The sample shows 30,000 to 40,000 distinct CDR3 sequences, roughly 6.6% of them seen only once. The sample in question was whole blood, obtained at baseline. These receptors came from an adult who was a healthcare worker with PCR-confirmed SARS-CoV-2 infection or an uninfected control (not recorded which).

V gene TRBV5-1 combines with J gene TRBJ2-1; D is possibly TRBD2 (6 bases). The CDR3 spans 16 residues. The V gene lost 0 bases and the J gene lost 1 base, with 11 bases spanning the gap. From germline, CDR1 is SGHRS and CDR2 YFSETQ. CDR3: CASSLGGGNSYNEQFF. CDR3 nucleotides: TGCGCCAGCAGCTTGGGCGGCGGGAATTCCTACAATGAGCAGTTCTTC.

This clonotype was observed a handful of times. The chain has TRBV5-1 and TRBJ2-7; D might be TRBD2 (6 bases). Germline loops: CDR1 SGHRS, CDR2 YFSETQ. The CDR3 is 14 residues long. V was cut by 4 bases and J by 3 bases, with 14 bases left in between. CDR3 amino acids: CASSITGTLYEQYF. DNA of the CDR3: TGCGCCAGCAGCATTACCGGGACTCTCTACGAGCAGTACTTC.

The chain links TRBV6-5 to TRBJ2-5, with D hard to call. Germline lookup yields CDR1 MNHEY and CDR2 SVGAGI. This CDR3 comprises 15 residues. V lost 6 bases and J lost 4, with 18 bases in between. CDR3 loop: CASRPRRAAGETQYF. The CDR3 DNA is TGTGCCAGCAGACCCCGTCGGGCGGCCGGAGAGACCCAGTACTTC.

A note on this clonotype: This may be a read error: a much more frequent sequence differs by one nucleotide. The chain links TRBV28 to TRBJ1-1; D remains ambiguous. Germline CDR1 MDHEN, CDR2 SYDVKM. The CDR3 spans 13 residues. The CDR3 nucleotides are TGTGTCAGCAGTACAGCATCGAGGACTGAAGCTTTCTTT. The encoded protein is CVSSTASRTEAFF.

This clonotype has a count of ten or more. The V and J genes are TRBV9 and TRBJ2-3, with D perhaps TRBD1 (6 bases). This CDR3 region has 13 residues. The V end was cut by 6 bases, the J end by 6 bases, with 14 bases between. The germline CDR1 and CDR2 sequences are SGDLS and YYNGEE. The CDR3 reads CASTANTGDTQYF. In nucleotides, the CDR3 is TGTGCCAGCACCGCGAACACAGGGGATACGCAGTATTTT.

The gene calls are TRBV20-1 and TRBJ2-1, with 15 positions matching TRBD2. With 6 bases clipped from V and 7 bases from J, the junction kept 1 base outside the gene matches. CDR1 and CDR2 (germline): DFQATT, SNEGSKA (reference sequence). CDR3 length: 13 residues. CDR3 protein: CSAGTSGGNEQFF. The DNA for the CDR3 is TGCAGTGCCGGGACTAGCGGGGGGAATGAGCAGTTCTTC.

The chain joins TRBV7-8 to TRBJ1-4, with 7 bases lining up with TRBD1. The V gene's germline CDR1 is SGHVS and CDR2 FQNEAQ. With V trimmed by 5 bases and J by 6 bases, 12 bases remained unmatched. This CDR3 region has 16 residues. CDR3 sequence reads: CASSLESGQLDEKLFF. Here the CDR3 DNA reads TGTGCCAGCAGCCTGGAATCGGGACAGTTGGATGAAAAACTGTTTTTT.

This clonotype was observed a few times. The chain joins TRBV20-1 to TRBJ2-2; a possible D gene is TRBD2 (6 bases). The CDR3 extends over 13 amino acids. Trimming removed 4 bases from V and 5 bases from J, with 11 bases in between. Germline loops: CDR1 DFQATT, CDR2 SNEGSKA (reference sequence). The CDR3 loop reads CSATRAGTGELFF. DNA for the CDR3: TGCAGTGCTACCAGGGCGGGGACCGGGGAGCTGTTTTTT.

This clonotype was observed many times. The chain combines TRBV4-2 with TRBJ2-7; 8 nucleotides match TRBD2. CDR1 is LGHNA, CDR2 YNFKEQ, per germline. V shed 0 bases and J 2 bases; nucleotides not matched to a gene: 9. There are 17 residues in the CDR3. In DNA form, the CDR3 reads TGTGCCAGCAGCCAAGATAGGTCCCGGGAGGGCCCCTACGAGCAGTACTTC. This sequence encodes CASSQDRSREGPYEQYF.

The table lists this clonotype with a few counts. The gene calls are TRBV20-1 and TRBJ2-5; D gene uncertain. V was cut by 6 bases and J by 6 bases, with 11 bases left in between. The CDR3 consists of 11 residues. Germline CDR1 is DFQATT and CDR2 is SNEGSKA (reference sequence). The CDR3 loop reads CSAPDAQTQYF. The CDR3 nucleotides are TGCAGTGCCCCCGACGCCCAGACCCAGTACTTC.

This clonotype was recorded many times. The chain links TRBV6-2 or TRBV6-3 to TRBJ2-1, with 10 bases that match TRBD2. V dropped 2 bases and J dropped 6; count of bases not matched to a gene: 1. Germline lookup yields CDR1 MNHEY and CDR2 SVGEGT. CDR3 length: 14 residues. The CDR3 sequence: CASSYKREGNEQFF. The CDR3 DNA follows: TGTGCCAGCAGTTACAAGCGGGAGGGCAATGAGCAGTTCTTC.

This clonotype has ten or more counts. This chain links TRBV23-1 with TRBJ1-6; D is possibly TRBD1 (6 bases). TRBV23-1 is sorted into the ORF group, with uncertain function. V lost 5 bases and J 0 bases, leaving 11 bases between the germline ends. The CDR3 is made up of 16 amino acids. The CDR3 sequence is CASSTTGFSYNSPLHF. The DNA for the CDR3 is TGCGCCAGCAGTACTACAGGGTTCTCCTATAATTCACCCCTCCACTTT.

This clonotype was seen more than once but under ten times. The CDR3 spells CASSVNTEAFF. The CDR3 coding sequence is TGTGCCAGCAGCGTGAACACTGAAGCTTTCTTT. The rearrangement links TRBV7-2 to TRBJ1-1, with no clear D. V dropped 5 bases and J dropped 0 bases, with 1 base sitting between them. The CDR3 runs 11 residues. Germline V gives CDR1 SGHTA, CDR2 FQGNSA.

The chain carries TRBV7-9 and TRBJ2-4, with 10 bases fitting TRBD1. The length of the CDR3 is 16 residues. Germline-derived CDR1 and CDR2 are SEHNR and FQNEAQ (reference sequence). With 3 bases clipped from V and 7 bases from J, the junction kept 9 bases outside the gene matches. CDR3 nucleotides: TGTGCCAGCAGCTTGTCCCGGGACAGGGGCTGGAACATTCAGTACTTC. Protein: CASSLSRDRGWNIQYF.

This clonotype was seen only a few times. The chain couples TRBV29-1 to TRBJ2-5; either TRBD1 or TRBD2 may fit D (5 bases each). The germline V gene encodes CDR1 SQVTM and CDR2 ANQGSEA. Trimming took off 3 bases at V and 4 bases at J, with 6 bases between the two ends. This CDR3 region has 11 residues. The CDR3 loop reads CSVERGETQYF. As DNA, the CDR3 is TGCAGCGTTGAGAGGGGAGAGACCCAGTACTTC.

This clonotype has at least ten counts. The rearrangement links TRBV13 to TRBJ1-2; D gene unclear. The CDR3 spans 13 residues. Trimming stripped 6 bases from V and 6 bases from J, with 14 bases between. In germline, CDR1 is PRHDT, CDR2 FYEKMQ (reference sequence). The CDR3 loop is CASRSEVEDGYTF. In DNA, the CDR3 is TGTGCCAGCAGATCCGAGGTTGAGGATGGCTACACCTTC.

This clonotype was detected many times. This chain links TRBV7-2 with TRBJ2-5; D is undetermined. V gave up 2 bases and J gave up 3 bases, with 16 bases separating them. Germline loops: CDR1 SGHTA, CDR2 FQGNSA. The CDR3 has 16 amino acids. This CDR3 is CASSLRPTVREETQYF. The DNA of the CDR3 is TGTGCCAGCAGCTTAAGGCCCACAGTAAGGGAAGAGACCCAGTACTTC. Filled out from reference TRBV7-2 and TRBJ2-5, the complete variable domain reads GAGVSQSPSNKVTEKGKDVELRCDPISGHTALYWYRQSLGQGLEFLIYFQGNSAPDKSGLPSDRFSAERTGGSVSTLTIQRTQQEDSAVYLCASSLRPTVREETQYFGPGTRLLVL.

This clonotype occurred many times. In DNA form, the CDR3 reads TGTGCCAGCAGCTCGCAGGGCACAGATACGCAGTATTTT. It is translated as CASSSQGTDTQYF. The chain combines TRBV11-2 with TRBJ2-3, with D unclear. Germline V gene lookup returns CDR1 SGHAT and CDR2 FQNNGV. V lost 4 bases and J lost 1, with 6 bases in between. The CDR3 length is 13 residues.

The rearrangement links TRBV29-1 to TRBJ2-1, with 11 positions matching TRBD2. This CDR3 region has 16 residues. From germline, CDR1 is SQVTM and CDR2 ANQGSEA. V was clipped by 4 bases and J by 13 bases; unmatched bases: 18. The CDR3 nucleotides read TGCAGCGTTGTGGGGGCCGGTGTAGCGGGAGGGACTGTACAGTTCTTC. It codes for CSVVGAGVAGGTVQFF.